These 9 T cell receptor beta chains were all obtained from the same sample, sequenced in a study of spatial heterogeneity in lung cancer. TCRdb fed the 5' RACE reads into MiXCR, producing one record per CDR3 protein. The sample has a few thousand distinct CDR3 sequences, approximately 30% seen once. Regarding time point: sample taken at primary tumor resection. Researchers sequenced whole RNA taken from tumor, nontumor lung or frozen PBMC without sorting. The material sequenced was PBMCs, taken at surgery. These receptor sequences come from a female donor with early-stage non-small cell lung cancer.

This clonotype showed up just a few times. This beta chain turned up in a library designed for alpha chains; as an off-target read, its abundance says little. V is TRBV7-9 and J is TRBJ2-3, with TRBD1 identical over 8 bases. The CDR3 spans 15 residues. V lost 1 base to trimming and J lost 4 bases; unmatched junction nucleotides: 4. Germline V gives CDR1 SEHNR, CDR2 FQNEAQ (reference sequence). The CDR3 region is CASSLGRGPADTQYF. The CDR3 nucleotides read TGTGCCAGCAGCTTAGGCAGGGGGCCGGCAGATACGCAGTATTTT.

In its sample, this clonotype ranks as medium-sized. This beta chain turned up in a library designed for alpha chains; as an off-target read, its abundance says little. The chain employs TRBV28 and TRBJ2-7; the D gene is possibly TRBD1 (5 bases). Per germline, CDR1 MDHEN and CDR2 SYDVKM. The CDR3 is 12 residues long. The V end was cut by 5 bases, the J end by 4 bases, with 9 bases between. The CDR3 DNA follows: TGTGCCAGCAGTCTTAGACAGTACGAGCAGTACTTC. Translating gives CASSLRQYEQYF.

Concerning this clonotype itself: For a library built for alpha chains, this beta chain is a stray read; little rests on its size. The J gene is TRBJ2-5, the V gene TRBV5-5; 10 nucleotides align to TRBD2. J was trimmed by 1 base and V by 1 base; bases with no gene match: 13. Per germline, CDR1 SGHKS and CDR2 YYEKEE (reference sequence). The CDR3 contains 19 residues. The chain's CDR3 is CASSLRLAGASGLQETQYF. In nucleotides, the CDR3 is TGTGCCAGCAGCTTGAGGCTAGCGGGAGCTTCGGGGCTCCAAGAGACCCAGTACTTC.

This clonotype was seen more than once but under ten times. This beta chain is off target for a library built for alpha chains, so its abundance means little. The genes are TRBV5-6 and TRBJ2-7; 13 positions agree with TRBD2. V lost 3 bases and J lost 6; bases outside the gene matches: 3. CDR1 SGHDT and CDR2 YYEEEE come from the germline V gene. CDR3 length: 14 residues. The CDR3 nucleotides are TGTGCCAGCAGCTCGAGACTAGCGGGAGGCGAGCAGTACGTC. Protein: CASSSRLAGGEQYV.

This clonotype was seen more than once but under ten times. This beta chain represents an off-target read in a library built for alpha chains; its size is of limited meaning. This chain uses TRBV27 with TRBJ2-3; D remains ambiguous. Per germline, CDR1 MNHEY and CDR2 SMNVEV (reference sequence). CDR3 length equals 12 residues. V shed 8 bases and J shed 3 bases, with 9 bases lying between them. The CDR3 sequence: CASLSLTDTQYF. CDR3 sequence (DNA): TGTGCCAGCTTATCATTAACAGATACGCAGTATTTT.

On this clonotype itself: A library made for alpha chains picked up this beta chain off target, so its size means little. The V gene is TRBV19, the J gene TRBJ2-1; 7 bases are shared with TRBD2. V lost 5 bases to trimming and J lost 8 bases; unmatched junction nucleotides: 18. This CDR3 has 17 amino acids. Germline CDR1 and CDR2: LNHDA and SQIVND (reference sequence). The CDR3 nucleotides are TGTGCCAGTAGTGCCAGTCCAGCGGGACCGCGGGTTGATGAGCAGTTCTTC. Its protein is CASSASPAGPRVDEQFF.

This clonotype was counted only a few times. This beta chain is an unintended read in a library built for alpha chains; its size means little. DNA for the CDR3: TGTGCCAGCAGCTTGGGACAGGCGAGCTCCTACAATGAGCAGTTCTTC. Translated, it gives CASSLGQASSYNEQFF. The chain joins TRBV11-1 to TRBJ2-1; 8 positions agree with TRBD1. The V and J ends lost 3 bases and 0 bases, in that order; junction bases with no gene match: 4. This CDR3 is built from 16 residues. Germline CDR1 SGHAT, CDR2 FQDESV (reference sequence).

With regard to this clonotype: The junction differs from germline at one of its ends, possibly a read error. A library made for alpha chains picked up this beta chain off target, so its size means little. J is TRBJ2-1 and V is TRBV24-1, with D tentatively TRBD1 or TRBD2 (5 bases each). Germline CDR1 is KGHDR and CDR2 is SFDVKD. This CDR3 comprises 15 residues. The CDR3 spells CATRDSRGSYNEQFF. In DNA form, the CDR3 reads TGTGCCACCAGAGATTCGAGGGGCTCCTACAATGAGCAGTTCTTC.

A note on this clonotype: Little can be read into the size of this beta chain, an off-target read in a library designed for alpha chains. This chain uses TRBV5-1 with TRBJ1-6, with D possibly matching TRBD1 (6 bases). Trimming removed 4 bases at V and 7 bases at J, with 15 bases between. From germline, CDR1 is SGHRS and CDR2 YFSETQ. There are 15 residues in the CDR3. The chain's CDR3 is CASSLGDTANSPLHF. Here the CDR3 DNA reads TGCGCCAGCAGCCTCGGGGACACAGCGAATTCACCCCTCCACTTT.